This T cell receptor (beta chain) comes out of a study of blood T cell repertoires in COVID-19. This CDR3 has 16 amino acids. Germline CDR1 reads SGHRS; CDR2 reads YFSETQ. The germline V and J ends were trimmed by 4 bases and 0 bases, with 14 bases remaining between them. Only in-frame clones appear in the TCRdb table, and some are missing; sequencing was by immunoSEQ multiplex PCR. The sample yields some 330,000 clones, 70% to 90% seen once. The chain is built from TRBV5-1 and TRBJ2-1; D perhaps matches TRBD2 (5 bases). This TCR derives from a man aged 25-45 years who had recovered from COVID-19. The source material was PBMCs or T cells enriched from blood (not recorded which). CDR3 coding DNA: TGCGCCAGCAGCGTCCGACGCGCGGGCTCCTACAATGAGCAGTTCTTC. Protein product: CASSVRRAGSYNEQFF.